The clone carrying this T cell receptor beta chain has just a few counts. Roughly 10 milliliters was the volume of peripheral blood drawn from each donor. Isolating PBMCs gave at least 6 million of these cells per sample. The data stem from a study of blood T cells in healthy people across ages. The CDR3 is 15 amino acids. Germline V gene lookup returns CDR1 SGHVS and CDR2 FQNEAQ. V was trimmed by 5 bases and J by 5 bases, leaving 19 bases between them. The authors ran a second PCR of about 6 to 11 cycles using a sample-barcoded 5' primer and a J-beta primer mix. Researchers report that a template-switch adaptor with 12 random nucleotides tagged each cDNA molecule. From the 5' RACE reads, TCRdb called clonotypes with MiXCR, one entry per CDR3 protein. The data show over 1,500,000 distinct CDR3 sequences, about 39% seen once.

This receptor was obtained from a human donor in good health. The chain has TRBV7-8 and TRBJ2-7; D possibly matches TRBD1 or TRBD2 (6 bases each). Material for sequencing was blood. This CDR3 reads CASSPGGGRVNEQYF. In DNA form, the CDR3 reads TGTGCCAGCAGCCCCGGAGGGGGGCGCGTCAACGAGCAGTACTTC.